Reported below is one TCR beta chain. The record originates from a study of identical twins. A universal primer binding site was introduced by template switching. The final cDNA contained unique molecular identifiers. TCRdb reprocessed the 5' RACE reads with MiXCR, giving one entry per CDR3 protein. The repertoire includes approximately 230,000 distinct CDR3 sequences, under 8.5% of them detected once, and about 14% sits in the top ten. The CDR3 extends over 14 amino acids. V was clipped by 8 bases and J by 4 bases, with 17 bases between them. The germline CDR1 and CDR2 sequences are MNHEY and SMNVEV (reference sequence). The sample was also reused in another study, on T cells expressing NK-cell markers.

The specimen was CD8+ T cells sorted from blood. The receptor comes from a woman aged 18 to 35 in good health. The chain couples TRBV27 to TRBJ1-1; D unclear. The CDR3 loop is CASRTAGSVTEAFF. The CDR3 bases are TGTGCCAGCCGAACGGCGGGGTCGGTCACTGAAGCTTTCTTT.